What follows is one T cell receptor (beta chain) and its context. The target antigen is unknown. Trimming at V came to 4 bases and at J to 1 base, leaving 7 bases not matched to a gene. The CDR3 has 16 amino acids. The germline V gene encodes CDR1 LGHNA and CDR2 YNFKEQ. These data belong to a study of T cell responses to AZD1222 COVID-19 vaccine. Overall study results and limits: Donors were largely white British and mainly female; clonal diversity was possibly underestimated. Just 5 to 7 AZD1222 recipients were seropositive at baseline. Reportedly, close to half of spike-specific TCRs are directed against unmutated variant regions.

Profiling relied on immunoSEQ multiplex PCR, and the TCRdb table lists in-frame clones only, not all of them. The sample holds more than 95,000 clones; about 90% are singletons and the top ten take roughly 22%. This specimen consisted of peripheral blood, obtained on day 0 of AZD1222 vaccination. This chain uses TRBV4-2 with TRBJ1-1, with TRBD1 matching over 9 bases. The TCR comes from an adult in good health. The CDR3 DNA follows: TGTGCCAGCAGCCCTCCGGGACAGGGTGCGAACACTGAAGCTTTCTTT. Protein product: CASSPPGQGANTEAFF.